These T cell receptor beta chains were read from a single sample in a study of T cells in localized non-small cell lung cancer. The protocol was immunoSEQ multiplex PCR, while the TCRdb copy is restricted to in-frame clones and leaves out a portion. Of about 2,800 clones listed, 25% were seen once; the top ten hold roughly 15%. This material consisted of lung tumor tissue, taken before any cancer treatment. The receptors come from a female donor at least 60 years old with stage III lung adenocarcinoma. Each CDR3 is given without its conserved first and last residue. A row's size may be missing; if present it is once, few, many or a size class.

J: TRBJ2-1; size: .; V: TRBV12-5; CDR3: ASGFRASGTGGGQF
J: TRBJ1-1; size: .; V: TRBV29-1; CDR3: SAAGTYQGAF
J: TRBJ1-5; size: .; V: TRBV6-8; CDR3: ASISSGNQPQH
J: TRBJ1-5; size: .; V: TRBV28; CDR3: ASSLSRGRGNQPQH
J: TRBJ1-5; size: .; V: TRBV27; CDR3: ASSFGEDQPQH
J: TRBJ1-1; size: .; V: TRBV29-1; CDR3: SVFTGVNTEAF
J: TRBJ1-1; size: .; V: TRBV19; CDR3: ASRSGVGLHTEAF
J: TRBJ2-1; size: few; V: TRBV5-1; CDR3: ASSLALGSGSGNEQF
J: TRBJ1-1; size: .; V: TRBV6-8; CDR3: ASSYSRGMNTEAF
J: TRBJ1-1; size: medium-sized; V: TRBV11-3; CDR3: ASSFQSGGAGAF
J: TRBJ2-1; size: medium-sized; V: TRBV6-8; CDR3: ASRQGGFNEQF
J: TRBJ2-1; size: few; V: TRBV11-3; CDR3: ASSLRGGNYNEQF
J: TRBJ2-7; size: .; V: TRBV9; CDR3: ASSVRYGDYQPKQY
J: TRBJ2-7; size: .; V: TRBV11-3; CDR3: ASSLVYGTSQLH
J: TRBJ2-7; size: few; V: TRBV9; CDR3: ASSDESSAEQY
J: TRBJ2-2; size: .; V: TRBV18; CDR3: ASSPPGSRAGELF
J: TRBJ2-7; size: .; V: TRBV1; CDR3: ASSQDPTGAGAYEQY
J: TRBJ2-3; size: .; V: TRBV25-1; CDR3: ASSGRQSTQY
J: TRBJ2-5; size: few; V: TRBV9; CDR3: ASSGHLAQGPQETQY
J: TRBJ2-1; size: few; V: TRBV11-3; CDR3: ASSLIGSDHNEQF
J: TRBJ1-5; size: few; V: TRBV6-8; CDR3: ATSTLSSNQPQH
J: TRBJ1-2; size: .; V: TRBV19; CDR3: ASRHGGTGGNSAYGYT
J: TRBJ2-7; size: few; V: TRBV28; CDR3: ASSLSGLAGGPEDEQY
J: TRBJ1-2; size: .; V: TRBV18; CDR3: ASSPKGPPANYGYT
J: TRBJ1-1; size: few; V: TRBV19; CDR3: ASMRPGNTEAF
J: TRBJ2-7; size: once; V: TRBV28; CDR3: ASRATGLREQY
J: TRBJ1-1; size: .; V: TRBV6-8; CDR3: ASSSIYTEAF
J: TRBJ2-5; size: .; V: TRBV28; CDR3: ASSLVGRQETQY
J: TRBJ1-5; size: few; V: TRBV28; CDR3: ASSSQGNQPQH
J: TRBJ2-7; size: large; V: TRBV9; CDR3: ASGLAGVVYEQY
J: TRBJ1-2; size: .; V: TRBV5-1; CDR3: ASSRTQGNYGYT
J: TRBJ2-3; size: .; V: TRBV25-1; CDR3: ASSPRGTDTQY
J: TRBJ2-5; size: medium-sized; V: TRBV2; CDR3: ASMRNRGETQY
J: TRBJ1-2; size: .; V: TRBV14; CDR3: ASSQGVRGWYGYT
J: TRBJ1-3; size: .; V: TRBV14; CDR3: ASSHLRGAWGNTIY
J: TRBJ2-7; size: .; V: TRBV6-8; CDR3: ASSYSGGRGSEQY
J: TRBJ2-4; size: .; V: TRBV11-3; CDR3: ASSMQGGGFINIQY
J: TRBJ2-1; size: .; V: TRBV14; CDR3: ASSHRLAGGIFNEQF
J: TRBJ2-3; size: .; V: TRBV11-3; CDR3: ASSFMGTSGRASTDTQY
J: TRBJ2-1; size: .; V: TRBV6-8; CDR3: ASSSGLAYYNEQF
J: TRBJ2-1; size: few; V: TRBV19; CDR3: ASSAREGRVNEQF
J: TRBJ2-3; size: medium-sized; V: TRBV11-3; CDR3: ASSPSWASTDTQY
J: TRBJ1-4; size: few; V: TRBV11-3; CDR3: ASSFSGGQGFEKLF
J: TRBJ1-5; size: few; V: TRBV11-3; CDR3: ASSLGHLSNQPQH
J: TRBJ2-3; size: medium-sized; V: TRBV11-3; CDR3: ASSLVWGADTQY
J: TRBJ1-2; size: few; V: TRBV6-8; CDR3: ASRPGQASYGYT
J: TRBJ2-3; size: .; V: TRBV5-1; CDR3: ASSSGLAGVSTDTQY
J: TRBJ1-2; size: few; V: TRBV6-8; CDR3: ASTDWGLGGYT
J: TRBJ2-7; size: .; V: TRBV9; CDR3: ASSGGPISYEQY
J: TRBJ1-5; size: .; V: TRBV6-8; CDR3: ASSYRAGNQPQH
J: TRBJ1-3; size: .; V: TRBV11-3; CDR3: ASSLRGPSGNTIY
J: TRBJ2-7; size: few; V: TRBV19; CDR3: ASSRGQGYEQY
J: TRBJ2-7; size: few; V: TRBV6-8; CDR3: ASSYFGRDNEQY
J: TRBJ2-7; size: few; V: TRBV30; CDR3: AFARRRNEQY
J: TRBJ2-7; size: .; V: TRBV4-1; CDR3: ASSQDYGGRNEQY
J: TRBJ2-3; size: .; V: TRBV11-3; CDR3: ASSPWPGTDTQY
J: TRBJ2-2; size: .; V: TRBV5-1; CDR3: ASSLYLNTGELF
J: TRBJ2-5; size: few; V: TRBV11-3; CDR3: ASSLFTRGQETQY
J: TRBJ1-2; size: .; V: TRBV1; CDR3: ASSYTQGSGGYT
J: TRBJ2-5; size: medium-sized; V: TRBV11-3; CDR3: ASSLETAIRAQY